This TCR beta chain derives from a study of T-cell memory formation after mild COVID-19 (dated by TCRdb to about 2021). Looking at the study overall: Most TCR sequence clusters were specific to one of the two donors. In two donors, T-cell clones that expanded and contracted after mild COVID-19 were followed by sequencing TCRalpha and TCRbeta repertoires longitudinally. The cohort comprised two young, previously healthy adult volunteers, one female and one male.

The reads were generated on an Illumina NovaSeq 6000. TCRalpha and TCRbeta cDNA libraries were constructed by 5'RACE with constant-segment primers, with sample barcodes and unique molecular identifiers being introduced. Trizol reagent was used to extract RNA from every sample. Libraries were amplified in two PCR steps, with a second sample barcode and Illumina TruSeq adapters added in the second step. Libraries were sequenced on an Illumina NovaSeq with 2 x 150 bp paired-end reads. Per the authors' processing: The reads were demultiplexed and collapsed into UMI-guided consensus sequences using migec v1.2.7. Using mixcr v2.1.11, UMI consensuses were aligned to TRA and TRB V and J templates and then assembled into clonotypes. A clonotype was counted as expanded or contracted only if both edgeR and NoisET called the change significant, with noise models trained on biological replicates. For edgeR calls, the thresholds were a false discovery rate-adjusted p below 0.01 and a log2 fold-change of 1. As an exploratory analysis of dynamics, max-normalized trajectories of the 1000 most abundant clonotypes were examined with PCA combined with hierarchical clustering. Separately sequenced CD4+ and CD8+ repertoires were used to assign the CD4 or CD8 phenotype of responding clones. Through fastp at Q25 and MiXCR, TCRdb rebuilt clones from the public reads, retaining in-frame beta chains. Entries are consolidated by CDR3 protein sequence, retaining the most common genes and DNA. TCRdb assigned the V and J calls; the authors' analysis was not used. For this sample the table gives under 650,000 distinct CDR3 sequences, of which approximately 19% were detected only once. About 12% of the sample is in the top ten clones.

The research as a whole found: Contracting CD4+ clones were found mainly in CM and EM memory subsets, while CD8+ clones were enriched in EMRA. Clones that contracted from day 15 to 85 showed balanced CD4/CD8 phenotypes, whereas a second wave of clones that expanded from day 15 to 37 leaned towards CD4+. Some responding clones were detected in pre-infection memory, suggesting pre-existing cross-reactive memory T cells joined the SARS-CoV-2 response. Only a couple of mild cases were covered by the study, and larger cohorts that include severe cases with pre-infection samples were considered necessary. SARS-CoV-2 specificity was not confirmed for the second-wave clones peaking on day 37.

Ficoll-Paque density gradient centrifugation was the method used to isolate PBMCs. Concerning this clonotype itself: Its antigen remains undetermined. There are no base qualities to consult, and no much larger clone falls within one base.

V was cut back by 4 bases and J by 7 bases, leaving a gap of 8 bases between them. The CDR3 holds 12 amino acids from the cysteine to the phenylalanine. The read is trimmed to its CDR3 DNA, 36 bases read in frame from base 1. CDR1 and CDR2 were assigned from the germline V gene as SGHRS and YFSETQ. The specimen sequenced was PBMCs or a T cell subset sorted from them (not recorded which). The V and J genes are TRBV5-1 and TRBJ2-2; the D gene cannot be resolved reliably. The clonotype comes from an adult woman who had mild COVID-19 (a few samples of this study predate the infection). The sample titles of this study are shuffled in the database, so cell type and time point are left out; the donor was told from shared clones. At the DNA level, the sequence is TGCGCCAGCAGCCCCCTAGTCGGGGAGCTGTTTTTT. Its translation reads: CASSPLVGELFF.